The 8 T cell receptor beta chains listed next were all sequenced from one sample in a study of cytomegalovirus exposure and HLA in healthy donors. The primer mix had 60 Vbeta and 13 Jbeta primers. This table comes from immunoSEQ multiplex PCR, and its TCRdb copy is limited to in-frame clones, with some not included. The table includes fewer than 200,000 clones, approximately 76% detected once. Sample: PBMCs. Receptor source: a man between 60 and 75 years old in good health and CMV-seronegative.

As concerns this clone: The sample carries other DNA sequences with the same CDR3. In DNA form, the CDR3 reads TGCGCCAGCAGCTTGGGACAGAGAAATGAAAAACTGTTTTTT. Its protein product is CASSLGQRNEKLFF. The chain joins TRBV5-1 to TRBJ1-4; weak D call: TRBD1 (5 bases). There are 14 residues in the CDR3. Germline assignment: CDR1 SGHRS and CDR2 YFSETQ. Trimming left V 0 bases short and J 5 bases short, with 8 bases between.

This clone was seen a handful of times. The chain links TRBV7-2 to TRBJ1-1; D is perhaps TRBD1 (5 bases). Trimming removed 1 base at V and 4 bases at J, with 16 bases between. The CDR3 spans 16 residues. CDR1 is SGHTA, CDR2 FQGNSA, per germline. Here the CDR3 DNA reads TGTGCCAGCAGCTTAGACTCTTCACCAGGGCTCACTGAAGCTTTCTTT. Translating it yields CASSLDSSPGLTEAFF.

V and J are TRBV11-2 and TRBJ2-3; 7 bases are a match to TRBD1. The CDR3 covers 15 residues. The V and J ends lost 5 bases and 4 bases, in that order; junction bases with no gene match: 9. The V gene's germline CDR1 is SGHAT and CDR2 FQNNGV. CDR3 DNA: TGTGCCAGCAGCCCCGGGACAGTTCAGCCAGATACGCAGTATTTT. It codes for CASSPGTVQPDTQYF.

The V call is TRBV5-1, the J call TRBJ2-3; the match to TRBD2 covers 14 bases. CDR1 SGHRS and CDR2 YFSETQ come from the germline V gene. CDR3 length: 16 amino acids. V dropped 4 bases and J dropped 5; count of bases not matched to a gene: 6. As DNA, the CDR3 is TGCGCCAGCAGCCCGGGACTAGCGGGAGTGGTAGATACGCAGTATTTT. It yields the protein CASSPGLAGVVDTQYF.

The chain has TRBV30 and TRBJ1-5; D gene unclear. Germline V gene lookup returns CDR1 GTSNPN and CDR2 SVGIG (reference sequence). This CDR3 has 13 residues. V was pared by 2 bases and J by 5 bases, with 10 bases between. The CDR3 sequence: CAWSSLADQPQHF. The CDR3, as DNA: TGTGCCTGGAGTAGTTTGGCGGATCAGCCCCAGCATTTT.

CDR3 residues: CASSEGSSSTDTQYF. The CDR3 region has the DNA TGTGCCAGCAGTGAAGGCTCTAGCAGCACAGATACGCAGTATTTT. V gene TRBV25-1 combines with J gene TRBJ2-3; TRBD2 is a possible D gene (5 bases). V lost 2 bases and J 0 bases, leaving 9 bases between the germline ends. This CDR3 is 15 amino acids long. Germline values: CDR1 MGHDK, CDR2 SYGVNS.

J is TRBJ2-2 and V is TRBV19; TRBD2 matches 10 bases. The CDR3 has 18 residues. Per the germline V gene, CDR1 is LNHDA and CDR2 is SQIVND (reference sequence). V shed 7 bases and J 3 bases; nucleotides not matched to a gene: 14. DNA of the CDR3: TGTGCCAGTAACAAGCGGGCTAGCGGGAGTTTCGACACCGGGGAGCTGTTTTTT. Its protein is CASNKRASGSFDTGELFF. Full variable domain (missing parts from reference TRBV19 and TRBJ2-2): DGGITQSPKYLFRKEGQNVTLSCEQNLNHDAMYWYRQDPGQGLRLIYYSQIVNDFQKGDIAEGYSVSREKKESFPLTVTSAQKNPTAFYLCASNKRASGSFDTGELFFGEGSRLTVL.

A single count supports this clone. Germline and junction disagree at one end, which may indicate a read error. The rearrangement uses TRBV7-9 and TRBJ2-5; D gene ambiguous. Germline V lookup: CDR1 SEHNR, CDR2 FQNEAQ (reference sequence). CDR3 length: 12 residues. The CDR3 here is CSSSQNLETQYF. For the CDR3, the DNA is TGTTCCAGCAGCCAGAATTTAGAGACCCAGTACTTC.